Below are 19 T cell receptor beta chains sequenced from a single sample in a study of T cell responses to AZD1222 COVID-19 vaccine (dated by TCRdb to about 2021). In light of the paper, this sample's time point label describes: baseline before first vaccination. Library prep was done by the immunoSEQ multiplex PCR assay. TCRdb retrieved this table from immuneACCESS and kept in-frame rearrangements only. Not all clones are present; in checked studies, unresolved V genes account for under half, and no reason is known for the remainder. Present in this sample are more than 85,000 clones, 80% to 90% of which were seen just once. The ten top clones hold 15% to 20% of the sample. The source was peripheral blood, collected on day 0 of AZD1222 vaccination. The receptors originated from an adult in good health.

The chain has TRBV9 and TRBJ2-2; the D gene is possibly TRBD2 (5 bases). Germline assignment: CDR1 SGDLS and CDR2 YYNGEE. The CDR3 has 13 amino acids. V gave up 4 bases and J gave up 4 bases, with 8 bases separating them. DNA of the CDR3: TGTGCCAGCAGCCCCGAGGGCACCGGGGAGCTGTTTTTT. Protein: CASSPEGTGELFF.

The sample holds one count of this clone. The rearrangement uses TRBV11-1 and TRBJ2-7; perhaps TRBD2 as D (5 bases). Germline V gene sequence: CDR1 SGHAT, CDR2 FQDESV (reference sequence). This CDR3 contains 13 residues. V lost 8 bases and J 2 bases, leaving 13 bases between the germline ends. CDR3 sequence reads: CASLPEDAYEQYF. The CDR3 nucleotides read TGTGCCAGCTTACCGGAGGACGCCTACGAGCAGTACTTC.

The chain uses TRBV27 and TRBJ1-1; a weak D match, TRBD1 (5 bases). The CDR3 length is 15 residues. With 6 bases removed from V and 10 bases from J, the gap between germline ends came to 24 bases. Germline CDR1 is MNHEY and CDR2 is SMNVEV (reference sequence). For the CDR3, the DNA is TGTGCCAGCAGGCTTTACACAGGATCCCACTTGGGAGCTTTCTTT. Its protein is CASRLYTGSHLGAFF.

The chain uses TRBV7-8 and TRBJ2-7, with TRBD2 as a possible D gene (6 bases). Germline V CDR1 and CDR2: SGHVS, FQNEAQ. The V end lost 1 base, the J end lost 2 bases, and 6 bases lay between the germline ends. The CDR3 is 13 amino acids. CDR3 amino acids: CASSLGRAYEQYF. The CDR3 DNA reads TGTGCCAGCAGCTTAGGGAGGGCCTACGAGCAGTACTTC.

The chain has TRBV9 and TRBJ2-7, with 10 nucleotides matching TRBD2. Per germline, CDR1 SGDLS and CDR2 YYNGEE. The CDR3 totals 15 residues. V dropped 2 bases and J dropped 3; count of bases not matched to a gene: 5. The CDR3 bases are TGTGCCAGCAGCGTGGCTAGCGGGAGACTCTACGAGCAGTACTTC. Its protein product is CASSVASGRLYEQYF.

The rearrangement uses TRBV7-9 and TRBJ2-5; D may correspond to TRBD1 or TRBD2 (5 bases each). Trimming took 5 bases from V and 0 from J, leaving 13 bases between them. The CDR3 sequence is 15 residues long. Germline CDR1 is SEHNR and CDR2 is FQNEAQ (reference sequence). The CDR3 DNA sequence: TGTGCCAGCAGCCCTCGGGGCTTGTACCAAGAGACCCAGTACTTC. This gives the protein CASSPRGLYQETQYF.

The chain combines TRBV5-1 with TRBJ2-7; unclear D gene. With 4 bases removed from V and 6 bases from J, the gap between germline ends came to 20 bases. CDR3 size: 15 residues. The germline gives CDR1 SGHRS, CDR2 YFSETQ. CDR3 amino acids: CASSPNGVGNREQYF. CDR3 in DNA: TGCGCCAGCAGCCCCAATGGGGTGGGGAATCGCGAGCAGTACTTC.

The chain employs TRBV27 and TRBJ2-7, with 7 bases matching TRBD1. The length of the CDR3 is 14 residues. The ends lost 7 bases at V and 2 bases at J; junction bases unmatched: 8. Germline V gene data show CDR1 as MNHEY and CDR2 as SMNVEV (reference sequence). The CDR3 here is CASNFRQGPYEQYF. The CDR3 DNA reads as TGTGCCAGCAATTTCCGACAGGGACCCTACGAGCAGTACTTC.

The rearrangement links TRBV19 to TRBJ1-5; D not certain. Trimming left V 1 base short and J 7 bases short, with 11 bases between. The CDR3 loop spans 14 amino acids. Germline CDR1 reads LNHDA; CDR2 reads SQIVND (reference sequence). The CDR3 spells CASSIAGSSQPQHF. The CDR3 bases are TGTGCCAGTAGTATAGCCGGCTCTTCCCAGCCCCAGCATTTT.

This chain uses TRBV4-1 with TRBJ1-6, with 9 nucleotides matching TRBD1. The CDR3 consists of 16 residues. Per germline, CDR1 MGHRA and CDR2 YSYEKL. The V segment lost 0 bases and the J segment 8 bases; nucleotides outside the gene matches: 5. CDR3 coding DNA: TGCGCCAGCAGCCAAGAGGAGGGGACAGGGTATTCACCCCTCCACTTT. Translating gives CASSQEEGTGYSPLHF.

The genes are TRBV10-3 and TRBJ2-7; tentatively, D is TRBD2 (6 bases). The CDR3 has 13 residues. V lost 0 bases, J lost 10 bases, and 13 bases lay in between. Germline V gene sequence: CDR1 ENHRY, CDR2 SYGVKD. The CDR3: CAISESEGTSQYF. DNA for the CDR3: TGTGCCATCAGTGAGTCTGAAGGGACTTCTCAGTACTTC.

The gene calls are TRBV10-3 and TRBJ2-3; D might be TRBD1 (5 bases). The CDR3 totals 14 residues. Germline CDR1 ENHRY, CDR2 SYGVKD. The CDR3 loop is CATHPQGSTDTQYF. The CDR3 coding sequence is TGTGCTACCCATCCCCAGGGCTCCACAGATACGCAGTATTTT.

The J gene is TRBJ1-3, the V gene TRBV12-5; D gene uncertain. CDR1 is LGHNT, CDR2 FRNRAP, per germline. Trimming pared 5 bases from V and 0 bases from J, leaving 17 bases between. The CDR3 consists of 17 residues. Written as DNA, the CDR3 is TGTGCTAGTGGTCTAGGCGACGTTGAGAGCTCTGGAAACACCATATATTTT. Residues: CASGLGDVESSGNTIYF.

The genes are TRBV7-3 and TRBJ1-3, with D unresolved. The V gene lost 5 bases and the J gene lost 8 bases, with 10 bases spanning the gap. Germline assignment: CDR1 SGHTA and CDR2 FQGTGA. This CDR3 is 12 amino acids long. Here the CDR3 DNA reads TGTGCCAGCAGCCCGGTTGGTCACACCATATATTTT. Its protein product is CASSPVGHTIYF.

The chain employs TRBV11-3 and TRBJ2-1; D remains ambiguous. Per the germline V gene, CDR1 is SGHNT and CDR2 is YENEEA. Trimming took off 5 bases at V and 4 bases at J, with 18 bases between the two ends. The CDR3 contains 16 residues. DNA for the CDR3: TGTGCCAGCAGCCCCTATACCACACCGATATACAATGAGCAGTTCTTC. Residues: CASSPYTTPIYNEQFF.

The chain couples TRBV4-1 to TRBJ2-7; 10 bases fit TRBD2. Germline lookup yields CDR1 MGHRA and CDR2 YSYEKL. CDR3 length equals 15 residues. With 3 bases clipped from V and 0 bases from J, the junction kept 2 bases outside the gene matches. The CDR3 DNA reads as TGCGCCAGCAGCCACGGGACTAGCGCCTCCTACGAGCAGTACTTC. Its translation is CASSHGTSASYEQYF.

V is TRBV18 and J is TRBJ1-5; D is uncertain. V was clipped by 1 base and J by 5 bases, with 9 bases between them. The CDR3 spans 14 residues. The germline V gene encodes CDR1 KGHSH and CDR2 LQKENI. CDR3 in amino acids: CASSPQGSDQPQHF. CDR3 DNA sequence: TGTGCCAGCTCACCACAGGGAAGCGATCAGCCCCAGCATTTT.

The chain joins TRBV25-1 to TRBJ2-3; a possible D gene is TRBD2 (6 bases). CDR1 is MGHDK and CDR2 is SYGVNS in the germline V gene. This CDR3 has 17 amino acids. V lost 6 bases to trimming and J lost 1 base, with 20 bases between them. CDR3 DNA sequence: TGTGCCAGCAGCGCTACCCGGGAGAGCCACGGCACAGATACGCAGTATTTT. It encodes CASSATRESHGTDTQYF.

The rearrangement joins TRBV3-1 (or the pseudogene TRBV3-2) to TRBJ2-3; D is undetermined. Looked up from germline, CDR1 is LGHDT and CDR2 is YNNKEL (reference sequence). The CDR3 covers 11 residues. Trimming removed 3 bases at V and 6 bases at J, with 4 bases between. CDR3 sequence (DNA): TGTGCCAGCAGCCAGGTGGATACGCAGTATTTT. Amino acid sequence: CASSQVDTQYF.